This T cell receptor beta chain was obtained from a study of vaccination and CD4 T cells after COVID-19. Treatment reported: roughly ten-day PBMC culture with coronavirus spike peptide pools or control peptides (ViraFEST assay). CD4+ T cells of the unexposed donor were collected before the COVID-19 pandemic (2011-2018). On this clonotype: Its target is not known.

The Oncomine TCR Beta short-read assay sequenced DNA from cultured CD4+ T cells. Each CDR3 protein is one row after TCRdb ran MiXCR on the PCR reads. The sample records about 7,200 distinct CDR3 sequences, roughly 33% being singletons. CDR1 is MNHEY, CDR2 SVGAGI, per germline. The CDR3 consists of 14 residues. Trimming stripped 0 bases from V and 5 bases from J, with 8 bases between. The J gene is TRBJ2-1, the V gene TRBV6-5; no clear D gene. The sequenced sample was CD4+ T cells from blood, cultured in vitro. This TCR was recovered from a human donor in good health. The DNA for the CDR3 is TGTGCCAGCAGTTACTCTTACACCGACAATGAGCAGTTCTTC. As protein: CASSYSYTDNEQFF.